This T cell receptor (beta chain) derives from a study of cytomegalovirus exposure and HLA in healthy donors. Overall study: An earlier analysis found fewer than 140 million unique TCR beta sequences from about 190 million T cells.

General study points: Available immune exposure information covered CMV serostatus only. Several of the most significant clusters appeared linked to common viral pathogens, based on a later analysis.

A multiplex PCR was run with 60 Vbeta primers and 13 Jbeta primers. The data were produced by immunoSEQ multiplex PCR, yet TCRdb's version contains in-frame clones alone and is incomplete. This sample carries over 30,000 clones, roughly 67% of them seen once, and the ten largest clones take over 9.5%. On this clone: The antigen is not known.

Sequencing was done on a sample of PBMCs. This TCR derives from a man aged 35-49 years in good health and CMV-seropositive.

This CDR3 is CASSPGQGGTGELFF. The CDR3 bases are TGTGCCAGCAGCCCAGGACAGGGGGGGACCGGGGAGCTGTTTTTT. The chain joins TRBV7-3 to TRBJ2-2; TRBD1 aligns across 10 bases. Per germline, CDR1 SGHTA and CDR2 FQGTGA. V was pared by 5 bases and J by 5 bases, with 5 bases of the junction left unmatched. The CDR3 runs 15 residues.